This section outlines one T cell receptor beta chain sequence together with its context. The J segment lost 3 bases and the V segment lost 2 bases, leaving 6 bases of the junction unmatched. The CDR3 contains 15 residues. Germline assignment: CDR1 SGHTA and CDR2 FQGTGA. The sample comes from a study of shared clonotypes between healthy human individuals. The data were produced by immunoSEQ multiplex PCR, yet TCRdb's version contains in-frame clones alone and is incomplete. This sample has approximately 2.3 million clones, with approximately 95% found just once. Sequencing was carried out using naive CD4+ T cells from PBMCs. Subset specified: CD45RA+ positively selected. The chain uses TRBV7-3 and TRBJ1-2; the match to TRBD1 covers 7 bases. The receptor's source is a young man in good health. Some clones in this sample may be carry-over from other donors' samples. CDR3 bases: TGTGCCAGCAGCTTATCCAGGACAGGATACTATGGCTACACCTTC. Its translation is CASSLSRTGYYGYTF.